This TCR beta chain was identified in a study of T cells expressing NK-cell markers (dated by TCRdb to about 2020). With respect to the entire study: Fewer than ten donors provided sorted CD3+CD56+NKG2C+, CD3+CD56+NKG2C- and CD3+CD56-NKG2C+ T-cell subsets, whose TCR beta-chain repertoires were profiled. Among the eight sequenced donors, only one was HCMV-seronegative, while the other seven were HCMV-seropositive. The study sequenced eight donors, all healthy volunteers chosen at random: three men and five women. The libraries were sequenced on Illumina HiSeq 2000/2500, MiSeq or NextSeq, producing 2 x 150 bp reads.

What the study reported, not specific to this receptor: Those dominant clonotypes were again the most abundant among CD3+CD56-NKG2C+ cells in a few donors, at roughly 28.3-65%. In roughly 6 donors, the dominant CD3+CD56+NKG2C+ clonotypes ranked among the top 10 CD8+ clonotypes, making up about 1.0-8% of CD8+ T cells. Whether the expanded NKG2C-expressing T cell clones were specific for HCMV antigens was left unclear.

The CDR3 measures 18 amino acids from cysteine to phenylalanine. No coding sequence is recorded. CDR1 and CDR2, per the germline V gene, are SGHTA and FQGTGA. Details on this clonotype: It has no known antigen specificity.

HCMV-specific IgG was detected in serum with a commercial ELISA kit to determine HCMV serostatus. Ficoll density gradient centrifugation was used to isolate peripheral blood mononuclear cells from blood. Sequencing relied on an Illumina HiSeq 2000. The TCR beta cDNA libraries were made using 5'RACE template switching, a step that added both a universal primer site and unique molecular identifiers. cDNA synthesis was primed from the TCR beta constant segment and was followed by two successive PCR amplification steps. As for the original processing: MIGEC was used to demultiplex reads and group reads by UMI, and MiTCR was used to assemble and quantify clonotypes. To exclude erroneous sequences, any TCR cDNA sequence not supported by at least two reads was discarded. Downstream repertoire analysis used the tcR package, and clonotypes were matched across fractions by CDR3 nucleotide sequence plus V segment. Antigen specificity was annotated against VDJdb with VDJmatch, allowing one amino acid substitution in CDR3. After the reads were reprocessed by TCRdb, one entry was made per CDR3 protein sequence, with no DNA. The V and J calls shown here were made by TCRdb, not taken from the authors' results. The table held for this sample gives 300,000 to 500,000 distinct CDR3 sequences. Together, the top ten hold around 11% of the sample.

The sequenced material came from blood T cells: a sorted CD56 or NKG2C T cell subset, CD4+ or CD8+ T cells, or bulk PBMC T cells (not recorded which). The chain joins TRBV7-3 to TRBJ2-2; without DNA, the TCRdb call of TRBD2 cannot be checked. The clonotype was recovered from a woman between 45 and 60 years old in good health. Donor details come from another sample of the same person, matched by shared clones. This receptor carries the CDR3 CASSLTGSSFANTGELFF. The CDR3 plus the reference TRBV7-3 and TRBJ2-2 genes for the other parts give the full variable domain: GAGVSQTPSNKVTEKGKYVELRCDPISGHTALYWYRQSLGQGPEFLIYFQGTGAADDSGLPNDRFFAVRPEGSVSTLKIQRTERGDSAVYLCASSLTGSSFANTGELFFGEGSRLTVL.